The 29 T cell receptor beta chains given below trace back to one sample, sequenced in a study of post-analysis software for immune sequencing data. General study results and limits: In patients, TRBV5-6, TRBV5-1 and TRBV20-1 belonged to five TRBV segments found more frequently than in controls.

TCR beta libraries were prepared from cDNA with unique molecular identifiers. TCRdb processed the PCR reads anew with MiXCR; each CDR3 protein has one entry. The sample includes approximately 440,000 distinct CDR3 sequences, roughly 45% of them seen just once. Their recognized antigens are unknown. The sequenced sample consisted of blood. These receptors all stem from a girl aged 10-17 years with multiple sclerosis.

This clonotype has just a few counts. The CDR3 DNA reads TGCGCCAGCAGCCTCGGACAGGGGGGATCATATCAAGAGACCCAGTACTTC. As protein: CASSLGQGGSYQETQYF. This chain joins TRBV5-1 and TRBJ2-5; 10 positions agree with TRBD1. V dropped 4 bases and J dropped 2; count of bases not matched to a gene: 11. This CDR3 spans 17 amino acids. Germline values: CDR1 SGHRS, CDR2 YFSETQ.

This clonotype was recorded a few times. V is TRBV7-8 and J is TRBJ2-5; no firm D call. The CDR3 has 14 residues. Trimming removed 1 base from V and 2 bases from J, with 8 bases in between. Germline V gives CDR1 SGHVS, CDR2 FQNEAQ. This CDR3 reads CASSLGLIQETQYF. DNA for the CDR3: TGTGCCAGCAGCTTAGGACTGATACAAGAGACCCAGTACTTC.

The chain carries TRBV10-3 and TRBJ1-2; maybe TRBD1 (6 bases). The germline CDR1 and CDR2 sequences are ENHRY and SYGVKD. The CDR3 runs to 15 residues. With 3 bases removed from V and 2 bases from J, the gap between germline ends came to 13 bases. The CDR3 DNA follows: TGTGCCATCAGTGAACCCTCGCAGGGGAACTATGGCTACACCTTC. This encodes CAISEPSQGNYGYTF.

V and J are TRBV6-5 and TRBJ2-7; D possibly corresponds to TRBD1 (6 bases). The CDR3 runs 13 residues. V dropped 5 bases and J dropped 2 bases, with 10 bases sitting between them. The germline CDR1 and CDR2 sequences are MNHEY and SVGAGI. This CDR3 reads CASSRDTPYEQYF. The CDR3 region has the DNA TGTGCCAGCAGTCGGGACACCCCCTACGAGCAGTACTTC.

This chain uses TRBV7-2 with TRBJ2-5, with 8 bases fitting TRBD2. Germline CDR1 SGHTA, CDR2 FQGNSA. The CDR3 contains 14 residues. After removal of 3 bases from V and 3 bases from J, the junction contained 3 bases not matched to a gene. The CDR3 nucleotides are TGTGCCAGCAGCTTCACTAGCGGAGAAGAGACCCAGTACTTC. Amino acids: CASSFTSGEETQYF. The entire variable domain, with the rest obtained from reference TRBV7-2 and TRBJ2-5, is as follows: GAGVSQSPSNKVTEKGKDVELRCDPISGHTALYWYRQSLGQGLEFLIYFQGNSAPDKSGLPSDRFSAERTGGSVSTLTIQRTQQEDSAVYLCASSFTSGEETQYFGPGTRLLVL.

This chain uses TRBV6-6 with TRBJ2-1, with unresolved D. V lost 6 bases to trimming and J lost 9 bases, with 18 bases between them. The CDR3 sequence is 14 residues long. In germline, CDR1 is MNHNY, CDR2 SVGAGI (reference sequence). CDR3 region: CASRSIAFYGEQFF. CDR3 nucleotide sequence: TGTGCCAGCAGATCCATAGCCTTTTATGGTGAGCAGTTCTTC.

The chain joins TRBV29-1 to TRBJ2-1, with D perhaps given as TRBD1 or TRBD2 (5 bases each). Germline V gene sequence: CDR1 SQVTM, CDR2 ANQGSEA. The CDR3 runs to 14 residues. V was pared by 5 bases and J by 8 bases, with 19 bases between. The DNA of the CDR3 is TGCAGCGTTCACCCGGGACCCCGAAGGGATGAGCAGTTCTTC. Translation gives CSVHPGPRRDEQFF.

This chain connects TRBV28 to TRBJ2-7; 7 nucleotides line up with TRBD2. Trimming removed 6 bases from V and 0 bases from J; junction bases left unmatched: 5. Germline loops: CDR1 MDHEN, CDR2 SYDVKM. The length of the CDR3 is 14 residues. CDR3 residues: CASRGGSGSYEQYF. As DNA, the CDR3 is TGTGCCAGCAGGGGGGGGAGCGGCTCCTACGAGCAGTACTTC. The complete variable domain, with remaining parts taken from reference TRBV28 and TRBJ2-7, reads DVKVTQSSRYLVKRTGEKVFLECVQDMDHENMFWYRQDPGLGLRLIYFSYDVKMKEKGDIPEGYSVSREKKERFSLILESASTNQTSMYLCASRGGSGSYEQYFGPGTRLTVT.

This chain joins TRBV12-3 or TRBV12-4 and TRBJ1-2; TRBD1 aligns across 11 bases. V dropped 5 bases and J dropped 4; count of bases not matched to a gene: 0. CDR3 length: 13 amino acids. The CDR3 bases are TGTGCCAGCAGTGGGACAGGGGGCTATGGCTACACCTTC. It translates to CASSGTGGYGYTF.

The chain joins TRBV27 to TRBJ2-5; tentatively, D is TRBD2 (6 bases). The V gene lost 3 bases and the J gene lost 1 base, with 15 bases spanning the gap. CDR3 size: 16 residues. Germline loops: CDR1 MNHEY, CDR2 SMNVEV (reference sequence). The CDR3 region has the DNA TGTGCCAGCAGTTTGTCCAGCGGGTCCAGCCAAGAGACCCAGTACTTC. Its translation is CASSLSSGSSQETQYF.

The rearrangement links TRBV6-6 to TRBJ2-1, with 8 nucleotides matching TRBD1. The CDR3 has 13 residues. V dropped 10 bases and J dropped 6; count of bases not matched to a gene: 8. Germline V lookup: CDR1 MNHNY, CDR2 SVGAGI (reference sequence). In DNA, the CDR3 is TGTGCCACCAACAGGGGGGAGGTCAATGAGCAGTTCTTC. It encodes CATNRGEVNEQFF.

This sequence joins TRBV7-2 and TRBJ2-6, with TRBD2 matching 7 bases. The CDR3 length is 18 residues. V was clipped by 1 base and J by 3 bases; unmatched bases: 9. Looked up from germline, CDR1 is SGHTA and CDR2 is FQGNSA. This chain's CDR3 is CASSLVRFGGGGANVLTF. Here the CDR3 DNA reads TGTGCCAGCAGCTTAGTCCGTTTTGGGGGGGGTGGGGCCAACGTCCTGACTTTC.

This clonotype was counted a few times. J is TRBJ1-2 and V is TRBV6-2 or TRBV6-3, with D possibly being TRBD1 (6 bases). The V gene's germline CDR1 is MNHEY and CDR2 SVGEGT. V lost 9 bases to trimming and J lost 2 bases, with 13 bases between them. This CDR3 contains 13 residues. The CDR3 reads CASSDRMNYGYTF. The CDR3 bases are TGTGCCAGTTCAGACAGGATGAACTATGGCTACACCTTC.

This chain connects TRBV28 to TRBJ1-5; possibly TRBD1 for D (5 bases). Germline values: CDR1 MDHEN, CDR2 SYDVKM. Trimming shortened V by 3 bases and J by 0 bases, and 12 bases separated the two germline ends. The CDR3 covers 16 residues. CDR3 residues: CASSFRRGGSNQPQHF. The CDR3 bases are TGTGCCAGCAGTTTCCGGCGGGGGGGTAGCAATCAGCCCCAGCATTTT.

This clonotype was detected a few times. The CDR3 sequence: CASSLLRSTLGKNIQYF. The CDR3 DNA follows: TGTGCCAGCAGCCTACTAAGGAGCACGCTGGGTAAAAACATTCAGTACTTC. The V gene is TRBV11-1, the J gene TRBJ2-4; D ambiguous. Per germline, CDR1 SGHAT and CDR2 FQDESV (reference sequence). Trimming took off 5 bases at V and 4 bases at J, with 21 bases between the two ends. CDR3 length: 17 amino acids.

V gene TRBV20-1 combines with J gene TRBJ1-1; D is ambiguous. Germline V gene sequence: CDR1 DFQATT, CDR2 SNEGSKA (reference sequence). There are 13 residues in the CDR3. Trimming removed 2 bases from V and 2 bases from J, with 9 bases in between. The CDR3: CSARPLSNTEAFF. The CDR3 region has the DNA TGCAGTGCTAGACCGTTGAGCAACACTGAAGCTTTCTTT.

This clonotype was seen a few times. The V and J genes are TRBV15 and TRBJ2-1; 8 bases fit TRBD2. CDR1 and CDR2 (germline): LNHNV, YYDKDF (reference sequence). The junction had 11 bases not matched to a gene; V was cut back by 1 base and J by 6 bases. This CDR3 spans 17 amino acids. CDR3 residues: CATSRGLAGTKINEQFF. The CDR3 region has the DNA TGTGCCACCAGCAGAGGGTTAGCGGGAACGAAAATCAATGAGCAGTTCTTC.

The chain recombines TRBV9 with TRBJ2-5; 8 bases align to TRBD1. The DNA end lines up better with TRBJ2-7; the J call may be wrong. The CDR3 is 14 residues long. Germline assignment: CDR1 SGDLS and CDR2 YYNGEE. The CDR3 region is CASSPRTGTHEQYF. In nucleotides, the CDR3 is TGTGCCAGCAGCCCACGGACAGGGACTCACGAGCAGTACTTC.

This clonotype was picked up a small number of times. The chain carries TRBV29-1 and TRBJ2-3, with 7 bases matching TRBD2. J was trimmed by 3 bases and V by 6 bases; bases with no gene match: 9. Germline V gives CDR1 SQVTM, CDR2 ANQGSEA. CDR3 length: 14 amino acids. CDR3 sequence: CSVVVSGTTDTQYF. The CDR3 coding sequence is TGCAGCGTCGTGGTAAGCGGGACTACAGATACGCAGTATTTT.

The chain recombines TRBV30 with TRBJ2-3; TRBD2 matches 8 bases. The germline gives CDR1 GTSNPN, CDR2 SVGIG (reference sequence). This CDR3 region has 16 residues. J was trimmed by 0 bases and V by 0 bases; bases with no gene match: 5. The CDR3 DNA reads TGTGCCTGGAGTGTAAGGCTAGCGGGCAGCACAGATACGCAGTATTTT. As protein: CAWSVRLAGSTDTQYF. Using reference TRBV30 and TRBJ2-3 for the parts outside the CDR3, the full variable domain is SQTIHQWPATLVQPVGSPLSLECTVEGTSNPNLYWYRQAAGRGLQLLFYSVGIGQISSEVPQNLSASRPQDRQFILSSKKLLLSDSGFYLCAWSVRLAGSTDTQYFGPGTRLTVL.

CDR3 in amino acids: CASSLAPGQEYYEQYF. The CDR3 DNA reads as TGTGCCAGCAGCTTAGCGCCGGGACAGGAGTACTACGAGCAGTACTTC. This sequence joins TRBV7-8 and TRBJ2-7, with 8 bases aligning to TRBD1. Germline trimming cut 0 bases from V and 3 bases from J; bases unmatched to any gene: 7. The CDR3 contains 16 residues. CDR1 is SGHVS and CDR2 is FQNEAQ in the germline V gene. Full variable domain (outside the CDR3, taken from reference TRBV7-8 and TRBJ2-7): GAGVSQSPRYKVAKRGQDVALRCDPISGHVSLFWYQQALGQGPEFLTYFQNEAQLDKSGLPSDRFFAERPEGSVSTLKIQRTQQEDSAVYLCASSLAPGQEYYEQYFGPGTRLTVT.

The chain employs TRBV20-1 and TRBJ1-1; D is possibly TRBD1 (5 bases). Looked up from germline, CDR1 is DFQATT and CDR2 is SNEGSKA (reference sequence). CDR3 length: 14 amino acids. The V end lost 6 bases, the J end lost 1 base, and 15 bases lay between the germline ends. The CDR3 DNA sequence: TGCAGTGCATGGGTGGGGCAGGGGAACACTGAAGCTTTCTTT. It is translated as CSAWVGQGNTEAFF.

The CDR3 loop reads CASSRSPGSESNQPQHF. The CDR3 DNA sequence: TGCGCCAGCAGCCGAAGTCCGGGGAGTGAAAGCAATCAGCCCCAGCATTTT. The chain carries TRBV4-1 and TRBJ1-5; no reliable D call. Germline V gene sequence: CDR1 MGHRA, CDR2 YSYEKL. Trimming cost V 4 bases and J 1 base, with 17 bases left between them. The CDR3 runs to 17 residues.

The chain combines TRBV12-3 or TRBV12-4 with TRBJ1-5; 12 bases align to TRBD1. The V segment lost 6 bases and the J segment 4 bases; nucleotides outside the gene matches: 4. The CDR3 spans 15 residues. CDR3 amino acids: CASRGQGAQNQPQHF. CDR3 nucleotide sequence: TGTGCCAGCAGGGGACAGGGGGCGCAGAATCAGCCCCAGCATTTT.

The gene calls are TRBV12-3 or TRBV12-4 and TRBJ2-4; 14 positions match TRBD2. The J call may be faulty, since TRBJ2-7 better matches the DNA end. The CDR3 extends over 15 amino acids. This chain's CDR3 is CASRTRTSGRYEQYF. CDR3 coding DNA: TGTGCCAGCAGGACGAGGACTAGCGGGAGGTACGAGCAGTACTTC.

In its sample, this clonotype was seen once. This CDR3 is missing its conserved last phenylalanine or tryptophan, likely due to a read error. The J gene is TRBJ2-1, the V gene TRBV24-1; 8 nucleotides align to TRBD1. From germline, CDR1 is KGHDR and CDR2 SFDVKD. The trim removed 10 bases at V and 7 bases at J, leaving 2 bases unmatched. CDR3 size: 11 residues. CDR3 loop: CATGDRNEQFY. CDR3 sequence (DNA): TGTGCCACTGGGGACAGGAATGAGCAGTTCTAC.

A few counts support this clonotype. It may be a read error: a sequence one base away is much more abundant. The chain couples TRBV9 to TRBJ2-1; the D gene is possibly TRBD1 (6 bases). Per the germline V gene, CDR1 is SGDLS and CDR2 is YYNGEE. CDR3 length equals 14 residues. The germline V and J ends were trimmed by 3 bases and 5 bases, with 12 bases remaining between them. Here the CDR3 DNA reads TGTGCCAGCAGCGGAAACAGGGCCGACAATGAGCAGTTCTTC. Its protein product is CASSGNRADNEQFF. Full variable domain (rest looked up from reference TRBV9 and TRBJ2-1): DSGVTQTPKHLITATGQRVTLRCSPRSGDLSVYWYQQSLDQGLQFLIQYYNGEERAKGNILERFSAQQFPDLHSELNLSSLELGDSALYFCASSGNRADNEQFFGPGTRLTVL.

CDR3 nucleotides: TGTGCCAGCAGTTCCGGGACAGGGGGACTGAACTATGGCTACACCTTC. This encodes CASSSGTGGLNYGYTF. This chain joins TRBV28 and TRBJ1-2; the match to TRBD1 covers 11 bases. Germline values: CDR1 MDHEN, CDR2 SYDVKM. This CDR3 region has 16 residues. V was pared by 4 bases and J by 2 bases, with 6 bases of the junction left unmatched.

V usage is TRBV24-1 and J usage is TRBJ2-4; 7 nucleotides match TRBD1. The CDR3 is 13 amino acids. CDR1 is KGHDR, CDR2 SFDVKD, per germline. Losses at the gene ends were 4 bases for V and 13 bases for J; bases not matched to a gene: 9. The CDR3 sequence: CATSEGGSYVQYF. CDR3 in DNA: TGTGCCACCAGTGAAGGGGGCTCCTACGTGCAGTACTTC.